The sequence of this TCR beta chain was determined in a study of blood T cell repertoires in COVID-19. This CDR3 contains 15 residues. Germline CDR1 MGHRA, CDR2 YSYEKL. V dropped 5 bases and J dropped 1; count of bases not matched to a gene: 3. Assay: immunoSEQ multiplex PCR; the TCRdb copy retains only in-frame clones and omits some. The sample records roughly 68,000 clones, roughly 80% being singletons. The receptor was derived from a man aged 50-60 years with active COVID-19. Sequenced input: peripheral blood. This sequence joins TRBV4-1 and TRBJ2-1; 9 positions match TRBD1. The CDR3 region has the DNA TGCGCCAGCAGCAGTGGACAGGGGTCCTACAATGAGCAGTTCTTC. It specifies CASSSGQGSYNEQFF.